The 9 T cell receptor beta chains below were found in one sample sequenced in a study of CD8 T cells in Susac syndrome. An input of roughly 0.5 to 1 ug of RNA was subjected to reverse transcription using random hexamers. TCRdb redid the calling of the immunoSEQ multiplex PCR reads with MiXCR, one entry per CDR3 protein. The sample consists of around 90,000 distinct CDR3 sequences, 95% to 97% of them appearing once. Specimen: CD8+ T cells from PBMCs. The receptor set was obtained from a human donor with Susac syndrome.

The chain couples TRBV6-1 to TRBJ1-1, with 7 bases lining up with TRBD1. The CDR3 has 16 amino acids. V shed 4 bases and J 1 base; nucleotides not matched to a gene: 9. Germline V gene sequence: CDR1 MNHNS, CDR2 SASEGT. DNA for the CDR3: TGTGCCAGCAGTGGGGGGACAGCTTGGTGGAACACTGAAGCTTTCTTT. Translated, it gives CASSGGTAWWNTEAFF.

V gene TRBV9 combines with J gene TRBJ1-2; D call uncertain. The CDR3 sequence is 15 residues long. Looked up from germline, CDR1 is SGDLS and CDR2 is YYNGEE. V was trimmed by 0 bases and J by 8 bases, leaving 17 bases between them. The CDR3 nucleotides read TGTGCCAGCAGCGTAGTTCCTCGCCTGCAAGGCGGCTACACCTTC. Amino acids: CASSVVPRLQGGYTF.

The CDR3 is CASSQSGTQQYF. The CDR3 region has the DNA TGTGCCAGCAGCCAATCGGGGACGCAGCAGTACTTC. The gene calls are TRBV14 and TRBJ2-7, with D perhaps TRBD1 or TRBD2 (5 bases each). The V gene lost 2 bases and the J gene lost 8 bases, with 10 bases spanning the gap. This CDR3 comprises 12 residues. Germline CDR1 reads SGHDN; CDR2 reads FVKESK.

The chain joins TRBV2 to TRBJ1-5; no definite D call. Germline lookup yields CDR1 SNHLY and CDR2 FYNNEI. V shed 4 bases and J shed 8 bases, with 9 bases lying between them. The length of the CDR3 is 12 residues. The DNA for the CDR3 is TGTGCCAGCAGTGGACGGTTGGAGCCCCAGCATTTT. This gives the protein CASSGRLEPQHF.

This clonotype turned up a few times. The rearrangement uses TRBV9 and TRBJ2-5; TRBD1 or TRBD2 may be the D gene (5 bases each). The germline CDR1 and CDR2 sequences are SGDLS and YYNGEE. Trimming stripped 4 bases from V and 5 bases from J, with 12 bases between. There are 13 residues in the CDR3. In DNA, the CDR3 is TGTGCCAGCAGCTCCACTAGACAGGAGACCCAGTACTTC. Amino acids: CASSSTRQETQYF.

This CDR3 reads CASSPTLGATNEKLFF. The CDR3 DNA reads as TGTGCCAGCTCACCAACTTTGGGGGCAACTAATGAAAAACTGTTTTTT. V gene TRBV18 combines with J gene TRBJ1-4, with TRBD1 as a possible D gene (5 bases). CDR1 and CDR2 (germline): KGHSH, LQKENI. The CDR3 has 16 amino acids. Between the trimmed V and J ends, which lost 2 bases and 0 bases, there was a span of 10 bases.

This sequence joins TRBV3-1 and TRBJ1-2; D not certain. The CDR3 runs to 15 residues. V lost 1 base and J lost 2, with 11 bases in between. Germline-derived CDR1 and CDR2 are LGHDT and YNNKEL (reference sequence). The CDR3 DNA is TGTGCCAGCAGCCAAGCCCCGGGCAGCAACTATGGCTACACCTTC. This gives the protein CASSQAPGSNYGYTF.

This rearrangement joins TRBV11-2 to TRBJ2-1, with no clear D. There are 13 residues in the CDR3. The V gene lost 0 bases and the J gene lost 10 bases, with 10 bases spanning the gap. Germline lookup yields CDR1 SGHAT and CDR2 FQNNGV. The CDR3 sequence: CASSLEAVGEQFF. CDR3 nucleotide sequence: TGTGCCAGCAGCTTAGAGGCGGTCGGCGAGCAGTTCTTC.

The chain couples TRBV13 to TRBJ1-1; TRBD1 might be the D (6 bases). CDR1 is PRHDT and CDR2 is FYEKMQ in the germline V gene (reference sequence). The V end lost 6 bases, the J end lost 2 bases, and 13 bases lay between the germline ends. CDR3 length: 14 residues. Here the CDR3 reads CASRRQGTNTEAFF. DNA of the CDR3: TGTGCCAGCAGGCGGCAGGGGACTAACACTGAAGCTTTCTTT. Drawing the rest from reference TRBV13 and TRBJ1-1, the complete variable domain is AAGVIQSPRHLIKEKRETATLKCYPIPRHDTVYWYQQGPGQDPQFLISFYEKMQSDKGSIPDRFSAQQFSDYHSELNMSSLELGDSALYFCASRRQGTNTEAFFGQGTRLTVV.